The clone carrying this TCR beta chain has only a few counts. The sample belongs to a study of blood T cell repertoires in COVID-19. The wider study: From T cells, B-cell-depleted T cells, or PBMCs came the material, which was cDNA or gDNA.

In the original workflow: The assay estimated nucleated cells by amplifying reference gene primers. Here immunoSEQ multiplex PCR was the method, and the copy in TCRdb shows in-frame clones only, minus some. V and J calls and clone size come straight from that table; D and trimming were deduced from the DNA. The sample includes approximately 240,000 clones, roughly 84% of them seen just once. The V gene's germline CDR1 is KGHSH and CDR2 LQKENI. This CDR3 has 15 residues. Trimming removed 6 bases from V and 4 bases from J; junction bases left unmatched: 9. The rearrangement links TRBV18 to TRBJ1-2, with 9 bases matching TRBD1. The sequence was collected from a woman of 80 years or more with active or convalescent COVID-19. The specimen sequenced was peripheral blood. The CDR3 coding sequence is TGTGCCAGCTCCATCACCGGGACAGGGAGCTATGGCTACACCTTC. Translating gives CASSITGTGSYGYTF.